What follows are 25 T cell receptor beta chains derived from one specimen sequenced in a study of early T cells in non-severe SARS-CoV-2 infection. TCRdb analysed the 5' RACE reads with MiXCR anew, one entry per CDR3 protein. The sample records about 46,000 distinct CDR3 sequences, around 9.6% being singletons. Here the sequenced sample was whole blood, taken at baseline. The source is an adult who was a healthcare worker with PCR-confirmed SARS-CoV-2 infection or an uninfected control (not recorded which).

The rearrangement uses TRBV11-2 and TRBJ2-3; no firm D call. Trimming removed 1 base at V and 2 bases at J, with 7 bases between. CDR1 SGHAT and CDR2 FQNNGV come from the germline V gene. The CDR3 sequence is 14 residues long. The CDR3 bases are TGTGCCAGCAGCTTAGTGGCCATCACAGATACGCAGTATTTT. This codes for CASSLVAITDTQYF.

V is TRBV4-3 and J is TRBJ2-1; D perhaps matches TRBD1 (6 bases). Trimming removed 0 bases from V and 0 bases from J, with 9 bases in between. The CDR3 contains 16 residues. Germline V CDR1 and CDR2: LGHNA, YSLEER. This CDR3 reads CASSQDLGASYNEQFF. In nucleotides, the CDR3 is TGCGCCAGCAGCCAAGATCTGGGGGCCTCCTACAATGAGCAGTTCTTC.

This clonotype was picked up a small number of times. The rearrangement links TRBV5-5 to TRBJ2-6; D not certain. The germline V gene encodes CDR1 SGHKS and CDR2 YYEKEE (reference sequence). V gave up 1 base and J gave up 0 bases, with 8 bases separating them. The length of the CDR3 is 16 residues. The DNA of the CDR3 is TGTGCCAGCAGCTTGACTGCCATCTCTGGGGCCAACGTCCTGACTTTC. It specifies CASSLTAISGANVLTF.

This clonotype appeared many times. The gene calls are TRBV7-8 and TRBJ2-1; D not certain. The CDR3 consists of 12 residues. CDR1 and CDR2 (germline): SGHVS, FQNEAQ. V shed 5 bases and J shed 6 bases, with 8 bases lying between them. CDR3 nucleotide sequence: TGTGCCAGCAGCCCGACCACCAATGAGCAGTTCTTC. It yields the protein CASSPTTNEQFF.

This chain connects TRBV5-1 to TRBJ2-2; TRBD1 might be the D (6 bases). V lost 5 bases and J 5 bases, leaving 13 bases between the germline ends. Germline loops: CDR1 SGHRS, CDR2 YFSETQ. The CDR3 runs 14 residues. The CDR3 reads CASRGQPGTGELFF. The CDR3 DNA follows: TGCGCCAGCAGAGGACAGCCCGGGACCGGGGAGCTGTTTTTT.

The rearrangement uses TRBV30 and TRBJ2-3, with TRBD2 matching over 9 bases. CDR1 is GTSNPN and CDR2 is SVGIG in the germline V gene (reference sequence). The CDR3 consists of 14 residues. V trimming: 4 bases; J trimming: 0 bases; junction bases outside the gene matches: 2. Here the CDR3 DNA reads TGTGCCTGGACTAGCGGGATCAGCACAGATACGCAGTATTTT. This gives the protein CAWTSGISTDTQYF. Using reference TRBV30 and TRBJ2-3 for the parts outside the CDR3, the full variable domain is SQTIHQWPATLVQPVGSPLSLECTVEGTSNPNLYWYRQAAGRGLQLLFYSVGIGQISSEVPQNLSASRPQDRQFILSSKKLLLSDSGFYLCAWTSGISTDTQYFGPGTRLTVL.

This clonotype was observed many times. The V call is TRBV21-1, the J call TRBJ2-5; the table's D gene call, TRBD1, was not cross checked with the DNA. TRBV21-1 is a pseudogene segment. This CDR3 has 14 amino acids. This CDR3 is CASTTGALQETQYF. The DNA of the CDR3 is TGTGCCAGCACCACCGGGGCTCTCCAAGAGACCCAGTACTTC.

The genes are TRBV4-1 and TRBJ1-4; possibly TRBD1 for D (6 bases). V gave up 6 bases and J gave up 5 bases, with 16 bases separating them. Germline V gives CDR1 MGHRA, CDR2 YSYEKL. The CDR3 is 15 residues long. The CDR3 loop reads CASRAPGQENEKLFF. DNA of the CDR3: TGCGCCAGCAGAGCCCCGGGACAAGAGAATGAAAAACTGTTTTTT.

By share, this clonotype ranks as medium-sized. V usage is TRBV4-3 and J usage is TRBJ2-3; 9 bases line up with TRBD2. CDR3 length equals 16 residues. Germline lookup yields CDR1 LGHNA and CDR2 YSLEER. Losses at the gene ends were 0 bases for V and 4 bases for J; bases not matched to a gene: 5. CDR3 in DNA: TGCGCCAGCAGCCAAGAGTGGTTAGCGGGGGCAGATACGCAGTATTTT. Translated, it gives CASSQEWLAGADTQYF.

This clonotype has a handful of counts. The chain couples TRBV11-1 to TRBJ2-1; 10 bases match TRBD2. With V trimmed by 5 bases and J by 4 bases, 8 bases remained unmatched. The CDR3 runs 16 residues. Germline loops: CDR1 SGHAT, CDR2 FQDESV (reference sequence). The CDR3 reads CASSPTGTSDYNEQFF. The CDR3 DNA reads TGTGCCAGCAGCCCTACCGGGACTAGCGATTACAATGAGCAGTTCTTC.

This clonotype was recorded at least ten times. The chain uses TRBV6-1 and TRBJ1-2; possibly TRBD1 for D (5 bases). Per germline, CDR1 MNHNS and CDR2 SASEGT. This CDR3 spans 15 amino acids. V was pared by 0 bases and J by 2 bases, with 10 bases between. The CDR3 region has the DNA TGTGCCAGCAGTGAAGCGCGGTACAGGAACTATGGCTACACCTTC. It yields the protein CASSEARYRNYGYTF.

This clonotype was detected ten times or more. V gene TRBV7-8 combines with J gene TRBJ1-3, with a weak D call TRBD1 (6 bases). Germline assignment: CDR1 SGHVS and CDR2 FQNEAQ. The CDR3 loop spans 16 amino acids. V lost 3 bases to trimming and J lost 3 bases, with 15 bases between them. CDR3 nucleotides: TGTGCCAGCAGCTTTCTCCGGGGGGCTAATGGAAACACCATATATTTT. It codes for CASSFLRGANGNTIYF. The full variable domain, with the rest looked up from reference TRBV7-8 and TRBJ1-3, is GAGVSQSPRYKVAKRGQDVALRCDPISGHVSLFWYQQALGQGPEFLTYFQNEAQLDKSGLPSDRFFAERPEGSVSTLKIQRTQQEDSAVYLCASSFLRGANGNTIYFGEGSWLTVV.

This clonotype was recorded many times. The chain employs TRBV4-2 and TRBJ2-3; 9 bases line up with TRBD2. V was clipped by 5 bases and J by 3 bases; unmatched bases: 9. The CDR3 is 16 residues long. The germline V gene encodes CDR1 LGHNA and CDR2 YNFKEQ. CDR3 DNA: TGTGCCAGCAGCGCCGTTAGCGGGAGTGGGACAGATACGCAGTATTTT. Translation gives CASSAVSGSGTDTQYF.

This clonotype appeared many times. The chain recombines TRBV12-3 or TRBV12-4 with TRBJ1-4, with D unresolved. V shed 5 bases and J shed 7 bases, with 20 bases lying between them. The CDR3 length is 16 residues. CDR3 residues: CASSPFAVQSGEKLFF. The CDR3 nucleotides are TGTGCCAGCAGTCCCTTTGCCGTGCAATCGGGTGAAAAACTGTTTTTT.

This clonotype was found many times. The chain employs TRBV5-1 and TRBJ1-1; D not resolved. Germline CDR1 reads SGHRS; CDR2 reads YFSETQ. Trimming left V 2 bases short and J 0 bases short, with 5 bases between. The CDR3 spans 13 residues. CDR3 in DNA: TGCGCCAGCAGCTTACTAATGAACACTGAAGCTTTCTTT. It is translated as CASSLLMNTEAFF. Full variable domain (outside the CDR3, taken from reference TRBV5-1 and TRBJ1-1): KAGVTQTPRYLIKTRGQQVTLSCSPISGHRSVSWYQQTPGQGLQFLFEYFSETQRNKGNFPGRFSGRQFSNSRSEMNVSTLELGDSALYLCASSLLMNTEAFFGQGTRLTVV.

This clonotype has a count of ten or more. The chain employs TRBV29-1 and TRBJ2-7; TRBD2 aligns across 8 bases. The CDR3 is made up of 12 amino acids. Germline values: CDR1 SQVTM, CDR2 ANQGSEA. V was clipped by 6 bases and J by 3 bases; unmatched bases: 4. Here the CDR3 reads CSVGLDFYEQYF. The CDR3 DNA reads TGCAGCGTGGGACTAGACTTCTACGAGCAGTACTTC.

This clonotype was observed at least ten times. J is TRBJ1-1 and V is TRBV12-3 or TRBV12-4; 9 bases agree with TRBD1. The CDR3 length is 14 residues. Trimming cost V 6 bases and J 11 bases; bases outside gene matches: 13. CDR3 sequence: CASRSSGTGGWAFF. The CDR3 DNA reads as TGTGCCAGCAGATCATCCGGAACAGGGGGCTGGGCTTTCTTT.

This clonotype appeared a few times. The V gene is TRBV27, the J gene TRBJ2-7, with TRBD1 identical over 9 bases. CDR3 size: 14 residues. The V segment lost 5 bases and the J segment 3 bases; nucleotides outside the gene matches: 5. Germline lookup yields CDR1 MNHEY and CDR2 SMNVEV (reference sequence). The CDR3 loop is CASSKQGAVYEQYF. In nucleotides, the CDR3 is TGTGCCAGCAGTAAACAGGGGGCGGTCTACGAGCAGTACTTC.

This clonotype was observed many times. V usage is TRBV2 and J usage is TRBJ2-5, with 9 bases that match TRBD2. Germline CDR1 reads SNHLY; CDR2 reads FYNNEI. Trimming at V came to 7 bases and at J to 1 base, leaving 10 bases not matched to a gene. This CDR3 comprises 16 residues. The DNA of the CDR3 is TGTGCCAGCACAGAGCGGGAGGCCGGGGGCCAAGAGACCCAGTACTTC. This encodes CASTEREAGGQETQYF.

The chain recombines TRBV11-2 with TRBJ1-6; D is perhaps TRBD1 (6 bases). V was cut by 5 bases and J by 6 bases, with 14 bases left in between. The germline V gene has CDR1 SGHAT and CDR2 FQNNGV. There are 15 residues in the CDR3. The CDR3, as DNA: TGTGCCAGCAGCGAGTGGGGACATCTTAATTCACCCCTCCACTTT. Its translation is CASSEWGHLNSPLHF.

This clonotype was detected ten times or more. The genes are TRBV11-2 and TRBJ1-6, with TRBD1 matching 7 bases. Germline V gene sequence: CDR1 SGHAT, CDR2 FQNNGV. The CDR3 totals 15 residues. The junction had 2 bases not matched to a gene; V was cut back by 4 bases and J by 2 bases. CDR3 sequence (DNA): TGTGCCAGCAGCTCCGGGACAGCCTATAATTCACCCCTCCACTTT. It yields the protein CASSSGTAYNSPLHF.

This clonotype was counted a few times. CDR3 bases: TGTGCCAGCAGCGGGAACCCGGGAGGGCGGGAAAAACTGTTTTTT. Protein product: CASSGNPGGREKLFF. This chain connects TRBV6-5 to TRBJ1-4; no clear D gene. Germline V gene data show CDR1 as MNHEY and CDR2 as SVGAGI. V was shortened by 6 bases and J by 8 bases, with 19 bases between the two germline ends. This CDR3 is built from 15 residues.

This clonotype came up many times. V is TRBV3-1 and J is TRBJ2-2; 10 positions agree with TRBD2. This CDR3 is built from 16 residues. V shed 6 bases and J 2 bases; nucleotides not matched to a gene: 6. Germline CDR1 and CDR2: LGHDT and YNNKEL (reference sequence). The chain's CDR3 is CASSRASGGNTGELFF. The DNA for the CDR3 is TGTGCCAGCAGTCGCGCTAGCGGGGGAAACACCGGGGAGCTGTTTTTT.

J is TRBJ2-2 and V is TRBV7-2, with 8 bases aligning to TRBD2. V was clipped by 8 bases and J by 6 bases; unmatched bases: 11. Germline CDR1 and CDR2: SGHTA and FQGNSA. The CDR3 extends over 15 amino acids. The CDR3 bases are TGTGCCAGCCCCCCGGGGGGGTTTATAGCCGGGGAGCTGTTTTTT. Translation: CASPPGGFIAGELFF.

CDR3 in amino acids: CASSFWGNTEAFF. In DNA form, the CDR3 reads TGTGCCAGCAGTTTTTGGGGAAACACTGAAGCTTTCTTT. The chain links TRBV12-3 or TRBV12-4 to TRBJ1-1; D is uncertain. This CDR3 is 13 amino acids long. The V and J ends lost 3 bases and 2 bases respectively, with 7 bases between them.